This TCR beta chain was documented in a study of T cell responses to AZD1222 COVID-19 vaccine. Study outcomes and limitations: Spike was spanned by vaccine-associated CD4 TCRs, with dominance at 160-218 and 743-854. Of the AZD1222 recipients, only 5 or 6 were seropositive at baseline. The donor cohort was predominantly white British with a female majority, and clonal diversity may have been underestimated.

Germline-derived CDR1 and CDR2 are SGHTA and FQGNSA. V lost 5 bases to trimming and J lost 0 bases; unmatched junction nucleotides: 10. The CDR3 has 18 amino acids. With regard to this clone: The antigen remains unidentified.

Sequenced by immunoSEQ multiplex PCR; TCRdb stores in-frame clones only, minus some. There are 130,000 or so clones in the sample; about 90% occur only once, and approximately 2.1% lies in the top ten. J is TRBJ1-5 and V is TRBV7-2; 10 bases line up with TRBD1. This receptor was obtained from an adult who received the AZD1222 COVID-19 vaccine. Specimen: peripheral blood, collected 28 days after the second AZD1222 dose. CDR3 nucleotides: TGTGCCAGCAGCCCCCGTGGGACAGGGGAATATAGCAATCAGCCCCAGCATTTT. Protein sequence: CASSPRGTGEYSNQPQHF.